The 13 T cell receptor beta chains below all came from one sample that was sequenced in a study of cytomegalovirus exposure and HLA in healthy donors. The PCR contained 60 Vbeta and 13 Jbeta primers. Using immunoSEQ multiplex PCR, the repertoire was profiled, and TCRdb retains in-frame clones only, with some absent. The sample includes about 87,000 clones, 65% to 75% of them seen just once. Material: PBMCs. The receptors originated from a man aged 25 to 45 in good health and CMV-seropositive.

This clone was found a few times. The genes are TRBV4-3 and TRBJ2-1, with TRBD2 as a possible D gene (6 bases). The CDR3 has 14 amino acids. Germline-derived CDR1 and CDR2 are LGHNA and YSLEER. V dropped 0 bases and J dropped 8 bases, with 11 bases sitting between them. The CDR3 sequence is CASSQDIGSDEQFF. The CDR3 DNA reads TGCGCCAGCAGCCAAGATATCGGGAGCGATGAGCAGTTCTTC.

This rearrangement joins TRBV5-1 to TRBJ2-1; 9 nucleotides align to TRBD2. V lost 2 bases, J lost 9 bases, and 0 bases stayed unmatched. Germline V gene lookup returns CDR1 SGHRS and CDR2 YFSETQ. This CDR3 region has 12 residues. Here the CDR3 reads CASSLLAGEQFF. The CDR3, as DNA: TGCGCCAGCAGCTTACTAGCGGGTGAGCAGTTCTTC.

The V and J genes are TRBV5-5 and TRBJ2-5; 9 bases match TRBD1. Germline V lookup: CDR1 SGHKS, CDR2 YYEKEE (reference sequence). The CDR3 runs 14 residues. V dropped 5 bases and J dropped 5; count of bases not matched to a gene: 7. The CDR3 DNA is TGTGCCAGCAGGCCTACAGGGGGCGGGGAGACCCAGTACTTC. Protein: CASRPTGGGETQYF. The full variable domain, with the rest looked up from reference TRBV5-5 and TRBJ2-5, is DAGVTQSPTHLIKTRGQQVTLRCSPISGHKSVSWYQQVLGQGPQFIFQYYEKEERGRGNFPDRFSARQFPNYSSELNVNALLLGDSALYLCASRPTGGGETQYFGPGTRLLVL.

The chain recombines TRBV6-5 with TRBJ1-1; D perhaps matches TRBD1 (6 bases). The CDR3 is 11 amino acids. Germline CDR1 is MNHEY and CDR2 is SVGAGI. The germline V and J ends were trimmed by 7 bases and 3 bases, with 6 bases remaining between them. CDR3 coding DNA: TGTGCCAGCACAGGGGACACTGAAGCTTTCTTT. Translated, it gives CASTGDTEAFF.

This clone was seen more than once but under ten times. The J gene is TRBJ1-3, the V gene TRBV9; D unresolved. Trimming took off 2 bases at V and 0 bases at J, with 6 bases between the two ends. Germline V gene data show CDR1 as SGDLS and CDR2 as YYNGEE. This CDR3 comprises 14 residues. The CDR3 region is CASSVDFSGNTIYF. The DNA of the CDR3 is TGTGCCAGCAGCGTTGACTTCTCTGGAAACACCATATATTTT.

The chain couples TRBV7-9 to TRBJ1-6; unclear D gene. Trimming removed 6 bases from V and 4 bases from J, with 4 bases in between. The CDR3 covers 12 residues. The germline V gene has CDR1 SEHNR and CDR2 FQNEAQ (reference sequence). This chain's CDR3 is CASRQYNSPLHF. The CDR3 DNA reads TGTGCCAGCAGACAATATAATTCACCCCTCCACTTT. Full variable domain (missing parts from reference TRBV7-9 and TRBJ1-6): DTGVSQNPRHKITKRGQNVTFRCDPISEHNRLYWYRQTLGQGPEFLTYFQNEAQLEKSRLLSDRFSAERPKGSFSTLEIQRTEQGDSAMYLCASRQYNSPLHFGNGTRLTVT.

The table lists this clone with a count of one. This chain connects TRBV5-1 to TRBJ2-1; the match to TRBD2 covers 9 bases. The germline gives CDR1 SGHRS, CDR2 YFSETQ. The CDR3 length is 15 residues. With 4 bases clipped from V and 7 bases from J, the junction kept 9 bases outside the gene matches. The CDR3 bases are TGCGCCAGCAGCCCCGGGACTAGCTTGGGTAATGAGCAGTTCTTC. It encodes CASSPGTSLGNEQFF.

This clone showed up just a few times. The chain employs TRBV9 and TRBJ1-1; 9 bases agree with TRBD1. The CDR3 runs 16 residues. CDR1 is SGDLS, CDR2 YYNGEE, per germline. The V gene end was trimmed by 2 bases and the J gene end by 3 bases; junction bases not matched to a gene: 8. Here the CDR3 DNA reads TGTGCCAGCAGCGTCGGGACAGGGCCCCCGGACACTGAAGCTTTCTTT. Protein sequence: CASSVGTGPPDTEAFF. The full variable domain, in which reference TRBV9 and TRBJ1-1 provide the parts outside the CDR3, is DSGVTQTPKHLITATGQRVTLRCSPRSGDLSVYWYQQSLDQGLQFLIQYYNGEERAKGNILERFSAQQFPDLHSELNLSSLELGDSALYFCASSVGTGPPDTEAFFGQGTRLTVV.

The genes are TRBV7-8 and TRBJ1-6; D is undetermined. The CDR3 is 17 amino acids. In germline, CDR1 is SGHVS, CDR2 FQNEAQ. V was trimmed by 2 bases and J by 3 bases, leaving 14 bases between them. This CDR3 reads CASSLIDSPGYNSPLHF. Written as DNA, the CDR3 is TGTGCCAGCAGCTTAATTGACTCCCCCGGCTATAATTCACCCCTCCACTTT.

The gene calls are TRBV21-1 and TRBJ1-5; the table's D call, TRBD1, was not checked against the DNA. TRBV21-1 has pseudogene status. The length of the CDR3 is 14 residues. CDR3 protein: CASTGGAAQGPQHF. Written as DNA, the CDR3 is TGTGCCAGCACCGGTGGGGCGGCTCAAGGGCCCCAGCATTTT.

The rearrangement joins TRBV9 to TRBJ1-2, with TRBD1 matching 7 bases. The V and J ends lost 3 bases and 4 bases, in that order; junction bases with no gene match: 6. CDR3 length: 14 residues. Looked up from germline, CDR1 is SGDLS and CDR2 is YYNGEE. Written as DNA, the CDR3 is TGTGCCAGCAGCGCCCGCCCAGGGGGCTATGGCTACACCTTC. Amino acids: CASSARPGGYGYTF.

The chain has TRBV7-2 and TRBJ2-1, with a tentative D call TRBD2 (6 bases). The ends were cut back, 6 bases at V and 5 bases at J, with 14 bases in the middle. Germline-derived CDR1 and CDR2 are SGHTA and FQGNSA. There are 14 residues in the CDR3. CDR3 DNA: TGTGCCAGCAGTCAAGGGACTGCCAACAATGAGCAGTTCTTC. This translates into CASSQGTANNEQFF.

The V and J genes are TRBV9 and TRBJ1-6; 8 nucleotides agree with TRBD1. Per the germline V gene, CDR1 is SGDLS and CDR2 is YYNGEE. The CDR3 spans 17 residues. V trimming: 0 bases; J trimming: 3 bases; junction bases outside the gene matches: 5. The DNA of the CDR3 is TGTGCCAGCAGCGTAGCTACAGGGGGGAACTATAATTCACCCCTCCACTTT. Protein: CASSVATGGNYNSPLHF.